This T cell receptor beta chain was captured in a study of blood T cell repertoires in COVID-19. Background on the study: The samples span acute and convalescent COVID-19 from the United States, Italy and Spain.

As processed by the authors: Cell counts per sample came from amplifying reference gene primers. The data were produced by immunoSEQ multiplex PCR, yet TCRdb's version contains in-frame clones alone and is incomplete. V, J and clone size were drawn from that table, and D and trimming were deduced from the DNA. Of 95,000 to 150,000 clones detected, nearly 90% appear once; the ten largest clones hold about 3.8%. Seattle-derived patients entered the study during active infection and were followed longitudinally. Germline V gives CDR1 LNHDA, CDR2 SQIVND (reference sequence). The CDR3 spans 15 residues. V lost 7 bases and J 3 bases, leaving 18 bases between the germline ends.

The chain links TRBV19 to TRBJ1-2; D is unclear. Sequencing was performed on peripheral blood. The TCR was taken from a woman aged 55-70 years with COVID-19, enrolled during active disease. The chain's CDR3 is CASTTPTRADYGYTF. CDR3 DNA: TGTGCCAGTACCACACCTACGAGGGCGGACTATGGCTACACCTTC.